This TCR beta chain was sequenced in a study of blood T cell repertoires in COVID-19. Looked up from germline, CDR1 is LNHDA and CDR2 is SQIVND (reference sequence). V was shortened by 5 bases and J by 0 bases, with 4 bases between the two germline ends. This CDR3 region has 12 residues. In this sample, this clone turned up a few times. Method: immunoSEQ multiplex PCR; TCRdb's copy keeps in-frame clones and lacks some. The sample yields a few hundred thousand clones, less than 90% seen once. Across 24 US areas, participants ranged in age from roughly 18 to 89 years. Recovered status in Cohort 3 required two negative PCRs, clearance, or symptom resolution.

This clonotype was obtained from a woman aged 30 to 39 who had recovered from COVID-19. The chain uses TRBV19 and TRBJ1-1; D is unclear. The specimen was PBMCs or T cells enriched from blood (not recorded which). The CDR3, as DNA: TGTGCCAGTAGTTACATGAACACTGAAGCTTTCTTT. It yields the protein CASSYMNTEAFF. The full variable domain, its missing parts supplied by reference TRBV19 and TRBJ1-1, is DGGITQSPKYLFRKEGQNVTLSCEQNLNHDAMYWYRQDPGQGLRLIYYSQIVNDFQKGDIAEGYSVSREKKESFPLTVTSAQKNPTAFYLCASSYMNTEAFFGQGTRLTVV.